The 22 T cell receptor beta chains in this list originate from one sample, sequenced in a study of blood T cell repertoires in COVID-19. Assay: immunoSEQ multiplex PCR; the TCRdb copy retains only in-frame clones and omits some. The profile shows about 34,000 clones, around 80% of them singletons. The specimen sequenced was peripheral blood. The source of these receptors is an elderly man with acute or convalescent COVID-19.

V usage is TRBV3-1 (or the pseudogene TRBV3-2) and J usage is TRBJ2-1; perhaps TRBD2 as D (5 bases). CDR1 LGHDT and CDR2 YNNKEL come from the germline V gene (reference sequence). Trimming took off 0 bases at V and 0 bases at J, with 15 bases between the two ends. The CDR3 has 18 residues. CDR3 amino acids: CASSQEGGQRLSYNEQFF. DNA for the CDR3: TGTGCCAGCAGCCAAGAAGGCGGGCAGCGGCTCTCCTACAATGAGCAGTTCTTC.

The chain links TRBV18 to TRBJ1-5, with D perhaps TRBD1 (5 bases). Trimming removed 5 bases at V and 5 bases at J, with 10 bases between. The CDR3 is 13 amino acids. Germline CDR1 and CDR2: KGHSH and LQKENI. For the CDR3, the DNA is TGTGCCAGCTCAATGGACATTTATCAGCCCCAGCATTTT. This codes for CASSMDIYQPQHF. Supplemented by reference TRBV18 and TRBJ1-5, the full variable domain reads NAGVMQNPRHLVRRRGQEARLRCSPMKGHSHVYWYRQLPEEGLKFMVYLQKENIIDESGMPKERFSAEFPKEGPSILRIQQVVRGDSAAYFCASSMDIYQPQHFGDGTRLSIL.

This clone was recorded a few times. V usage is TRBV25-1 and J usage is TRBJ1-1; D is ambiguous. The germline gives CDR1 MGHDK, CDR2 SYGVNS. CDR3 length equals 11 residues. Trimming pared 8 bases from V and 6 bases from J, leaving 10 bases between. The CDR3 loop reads CASGISAEAFF. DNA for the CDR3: TGTGCCAGCGGAATAAGCGCTGAAGCTTTCTTT.

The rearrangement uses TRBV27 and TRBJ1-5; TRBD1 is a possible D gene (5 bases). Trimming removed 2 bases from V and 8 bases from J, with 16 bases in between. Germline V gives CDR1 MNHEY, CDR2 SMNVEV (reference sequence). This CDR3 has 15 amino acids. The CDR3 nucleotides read TGTGCCAGCAGTTTAGACAGTCGAGGAGTGAAGCCCCAGCATTTT. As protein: CASSLDSRGVKPQHF.

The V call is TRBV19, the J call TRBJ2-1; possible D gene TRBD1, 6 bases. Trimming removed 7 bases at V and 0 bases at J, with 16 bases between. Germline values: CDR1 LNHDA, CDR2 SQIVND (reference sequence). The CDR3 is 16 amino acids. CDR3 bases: TGTGCCAGTACCGGCCGGGACACCCGCTCCTACAATGAGCAGTTCTTC. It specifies CASTGRDTRSYNEQFF.

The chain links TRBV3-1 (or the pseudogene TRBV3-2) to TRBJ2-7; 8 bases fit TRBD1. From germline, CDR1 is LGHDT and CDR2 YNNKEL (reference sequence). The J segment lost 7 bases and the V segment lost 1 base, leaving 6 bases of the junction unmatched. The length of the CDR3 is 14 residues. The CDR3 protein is CASSQVDRVGEQYF. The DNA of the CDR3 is TGTGCCAGCAGCCAAGTGGACAGGGTGGGAGAGCAGTACTTC.

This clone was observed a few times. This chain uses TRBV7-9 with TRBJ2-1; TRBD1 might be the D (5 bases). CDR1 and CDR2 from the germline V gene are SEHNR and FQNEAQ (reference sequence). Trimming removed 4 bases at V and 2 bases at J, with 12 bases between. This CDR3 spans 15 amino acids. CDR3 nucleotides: TGTGCCAGCAGCTCCCCCCAGGGAACCTACAATGAGCAGTTCTTC. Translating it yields CASSSPQGTYNEQFF.

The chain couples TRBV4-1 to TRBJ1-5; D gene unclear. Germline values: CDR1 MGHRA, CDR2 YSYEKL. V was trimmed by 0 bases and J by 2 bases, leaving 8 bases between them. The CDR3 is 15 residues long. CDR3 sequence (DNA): TGCGCCAGCAGCCAAGACCGGTCGGGCAATCAGCCCCAGCATTTT. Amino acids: CASSQDRSGNQPQHF.

The CDR3 DNA reads TGTGCCATCAGTGAGTCTTGGGCAGGGGGAAATTCAAAAACTGAAGCTTTCTTT. This encodes CAISESWAGGNSKTEAFF. The J gene is TRBJ1-1, the V gene TRBV10-3, with 7 bases that match TRBD1. The length of the CDR3 is 18 residues. The germline V gene encodes CDR1 ENHRY and CDR2 SYGVKD. Losses at the gene ends were 0 bases for V and 5 bases for J; bases not matched to a gene: 15.

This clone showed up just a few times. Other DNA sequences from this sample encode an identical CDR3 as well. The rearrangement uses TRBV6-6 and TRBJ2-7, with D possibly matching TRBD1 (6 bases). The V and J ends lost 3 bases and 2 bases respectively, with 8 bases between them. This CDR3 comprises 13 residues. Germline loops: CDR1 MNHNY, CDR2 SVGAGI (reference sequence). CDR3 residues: CASSYQGTYEQYF. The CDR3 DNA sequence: TGTGCCAGCAGTTATCAGGGGACCTACGAGCAGTACTTC.

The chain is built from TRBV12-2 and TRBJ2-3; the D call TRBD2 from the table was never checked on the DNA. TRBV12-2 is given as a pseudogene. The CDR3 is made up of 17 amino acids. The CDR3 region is CASRFPVAGGPNDTQYF. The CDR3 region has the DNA TGTGCAAGTCGCTTTCCCGTAGCGGGAGGGCCTAATGATACGCAGTATTTT.

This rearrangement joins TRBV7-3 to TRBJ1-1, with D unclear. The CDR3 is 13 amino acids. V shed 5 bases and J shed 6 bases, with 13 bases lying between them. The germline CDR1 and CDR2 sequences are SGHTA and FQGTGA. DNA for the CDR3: TGTGCCAGCAGCCTCGTTAGAAGCGCTGAAGCTTTCTTT. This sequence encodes CASSLVRSAEAFF. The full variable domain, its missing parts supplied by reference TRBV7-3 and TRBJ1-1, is GAGVSQTPSNKVTEKGKYVELRCDPISGHTALYWYRQSLGQGPEFLIYFQGTGAADDSGLPNDRFFAVRPEGSVSTLKIQRTERGDSAVYLCASSLVRSAEAFFGQGTRLTVV.

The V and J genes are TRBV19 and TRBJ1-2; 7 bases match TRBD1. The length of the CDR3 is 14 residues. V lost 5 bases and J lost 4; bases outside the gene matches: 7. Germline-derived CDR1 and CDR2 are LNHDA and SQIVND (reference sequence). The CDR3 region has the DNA TGTGCCAGTAGTGAAACCCGGGACAGCTATGGCTACACCTTC. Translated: CASSETRDSYGYTF.

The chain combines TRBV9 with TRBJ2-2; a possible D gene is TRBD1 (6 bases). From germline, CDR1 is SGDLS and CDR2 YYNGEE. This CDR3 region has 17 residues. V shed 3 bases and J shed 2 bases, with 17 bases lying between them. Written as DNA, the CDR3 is TGTGCCAGCAGCGCCCTCCCGGACAGCACAAACACCGGGGAGCTGTTTTTT. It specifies CASSALPDSTNTGELFF.

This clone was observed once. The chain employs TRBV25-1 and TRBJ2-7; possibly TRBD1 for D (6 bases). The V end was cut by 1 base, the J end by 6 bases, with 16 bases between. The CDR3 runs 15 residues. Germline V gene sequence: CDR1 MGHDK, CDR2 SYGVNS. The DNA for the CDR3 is TGTGCCAGCAGTGAATTGCAGGGGCCTACGGCCGAGCAGTACTTC. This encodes CASSELQGPTAEQYF.

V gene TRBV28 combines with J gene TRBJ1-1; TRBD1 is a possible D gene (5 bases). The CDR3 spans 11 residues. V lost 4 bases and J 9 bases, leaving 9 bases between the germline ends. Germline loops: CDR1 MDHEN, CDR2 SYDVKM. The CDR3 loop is CASSSREKAFF. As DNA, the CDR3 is TGTGCCAGCAGTTCCAGGGAAAAAGCTTTCTTT. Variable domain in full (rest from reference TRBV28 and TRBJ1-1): DVKVTQSSRYLVKRTGEKVFLECVQDMDHENMFWYRQDPGLGLRLIYFSYDVKMKEKGDIPEGYSVSREKKERFSLILESASTNQTSMYLCASSSREKAFFGQGTRLTVV.

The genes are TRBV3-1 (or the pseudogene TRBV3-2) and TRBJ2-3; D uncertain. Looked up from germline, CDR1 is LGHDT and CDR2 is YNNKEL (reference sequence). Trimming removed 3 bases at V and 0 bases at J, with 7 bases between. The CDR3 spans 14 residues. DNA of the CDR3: TGTGCCAGCAGCCAGGGCCTTAGCACAGATACGCAGTATTTT. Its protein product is CASSQGLSTDTQYF.

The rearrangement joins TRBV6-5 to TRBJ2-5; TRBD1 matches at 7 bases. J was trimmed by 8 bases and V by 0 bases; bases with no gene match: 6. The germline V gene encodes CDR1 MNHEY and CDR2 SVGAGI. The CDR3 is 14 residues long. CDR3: CASSYSQTGNTQYF. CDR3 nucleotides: TGTGCCAGCAGTTACTCTCAGACAGGGAACACCCAGTACTTC.

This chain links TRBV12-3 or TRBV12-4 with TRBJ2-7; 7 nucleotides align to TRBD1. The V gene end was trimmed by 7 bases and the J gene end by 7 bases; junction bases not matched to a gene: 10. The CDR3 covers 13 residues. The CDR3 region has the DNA TGTGCCAGCAACCCCGACAGGGTACAAGAGCAGTACTTC. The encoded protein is CASNPDRVQEQYF.

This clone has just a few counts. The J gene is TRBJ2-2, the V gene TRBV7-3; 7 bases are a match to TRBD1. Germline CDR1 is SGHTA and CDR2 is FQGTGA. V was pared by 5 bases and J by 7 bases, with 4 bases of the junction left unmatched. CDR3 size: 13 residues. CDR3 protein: CASSIQGYGELFF. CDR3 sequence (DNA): TGTGCCAGCAGCATACAGGGGTACGGGGAGCTGTTTTTT.

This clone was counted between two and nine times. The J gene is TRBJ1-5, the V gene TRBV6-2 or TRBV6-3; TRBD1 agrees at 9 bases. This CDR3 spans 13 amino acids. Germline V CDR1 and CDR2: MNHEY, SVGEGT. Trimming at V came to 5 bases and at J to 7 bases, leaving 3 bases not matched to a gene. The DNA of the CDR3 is TGTGCCAGCAGTCTACAGGGGGCCCAGCCCCAGCATTTT. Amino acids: CASSLQGAQPQHF.

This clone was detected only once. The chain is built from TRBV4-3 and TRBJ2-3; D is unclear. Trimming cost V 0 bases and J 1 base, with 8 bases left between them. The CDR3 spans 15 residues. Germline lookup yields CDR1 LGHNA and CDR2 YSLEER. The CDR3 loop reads CASSQERWGTDTQYF. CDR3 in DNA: TGCGCCAGCAGCCAAGAGAGGTGGGGCACAGATACGCAGTATTTT.